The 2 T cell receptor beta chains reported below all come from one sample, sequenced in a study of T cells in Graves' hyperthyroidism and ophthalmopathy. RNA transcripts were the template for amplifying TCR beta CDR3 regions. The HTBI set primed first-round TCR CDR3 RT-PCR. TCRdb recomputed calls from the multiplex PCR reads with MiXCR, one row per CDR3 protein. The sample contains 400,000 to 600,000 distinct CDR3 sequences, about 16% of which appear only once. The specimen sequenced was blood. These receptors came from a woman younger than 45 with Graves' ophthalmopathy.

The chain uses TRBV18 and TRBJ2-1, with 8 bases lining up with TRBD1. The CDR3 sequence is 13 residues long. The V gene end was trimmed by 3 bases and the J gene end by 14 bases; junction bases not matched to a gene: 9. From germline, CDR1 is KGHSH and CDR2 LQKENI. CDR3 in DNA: TGTGCCAGCTCACCTGCTGTGACAGGGGATAAGTTCTTC. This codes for CASSPAVTGDKFF.

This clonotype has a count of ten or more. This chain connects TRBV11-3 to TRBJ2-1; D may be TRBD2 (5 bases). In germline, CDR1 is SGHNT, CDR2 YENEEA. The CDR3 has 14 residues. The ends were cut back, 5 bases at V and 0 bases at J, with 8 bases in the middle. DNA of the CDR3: TGTGCCAGCAGCCGCGGAGGCTCCTACAATGAGCAGTTCTTC. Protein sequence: CASSRGGSYNEQFF.